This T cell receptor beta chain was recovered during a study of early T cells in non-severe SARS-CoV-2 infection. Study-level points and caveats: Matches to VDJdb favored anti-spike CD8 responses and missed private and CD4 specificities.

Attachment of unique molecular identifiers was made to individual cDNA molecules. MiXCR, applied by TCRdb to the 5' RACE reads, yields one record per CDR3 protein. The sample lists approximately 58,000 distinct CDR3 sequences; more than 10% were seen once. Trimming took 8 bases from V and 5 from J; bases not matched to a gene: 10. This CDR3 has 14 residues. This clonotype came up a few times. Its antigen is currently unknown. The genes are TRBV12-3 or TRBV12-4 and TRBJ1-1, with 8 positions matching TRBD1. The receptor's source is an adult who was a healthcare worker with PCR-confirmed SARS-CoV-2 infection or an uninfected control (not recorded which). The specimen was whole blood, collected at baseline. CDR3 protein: CASSPIRGRTEAFF. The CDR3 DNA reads TGTGCCAGCTCCCCTATCAGGGGGCGAACTGAAGCTTTCTTT.